This T cell receptor (beta chain) was recovered during a study of T-cell memory formation after mild COVID-19. Study-wide results and caveats: Clones that contracted from day 15 to 85 had balanced CD4/CD8; later expanders were CD4+ biased.

5'RACE with constant-segment primers yielded barcoded, UMI-tagged TCR alpha and TCR beta cDNA libraries. Via MiXCR, TCRdb re-called the 5' RACE reads, giving one row per CDR3 protein. Of 250,000 to 350,000 distinct CDR3 sequences in the sample, 15% to 20% are singletons; the top ten hold over 20%. This clonotype was counted between two and nine times. Its target is not known. The CDR3 sequence is 12 residues long. CDR1 is DFQATT, CDR2 SNEGSKA, per germline (reference sequence). Trimming pared 4 bases from V and 8 bases from J, leaving 14 bases between. The material sequenced was PBMCs or a T cell subset sorted from them (not recorded which). This TCR was sampled from a young man who had mild COVID-19 (a few samples of this study predate the infection). Cell type and time point are not known. V is TRBV20-1 and J is TRBJ1-1, with a possible D match to TRBD1 (6 bases). CDR3 sequence (DNA): TGCAGTGCTACCAGGGGAGAACGCGAAGCTTTCTTT. It is translated as CSATRGEREAFF.